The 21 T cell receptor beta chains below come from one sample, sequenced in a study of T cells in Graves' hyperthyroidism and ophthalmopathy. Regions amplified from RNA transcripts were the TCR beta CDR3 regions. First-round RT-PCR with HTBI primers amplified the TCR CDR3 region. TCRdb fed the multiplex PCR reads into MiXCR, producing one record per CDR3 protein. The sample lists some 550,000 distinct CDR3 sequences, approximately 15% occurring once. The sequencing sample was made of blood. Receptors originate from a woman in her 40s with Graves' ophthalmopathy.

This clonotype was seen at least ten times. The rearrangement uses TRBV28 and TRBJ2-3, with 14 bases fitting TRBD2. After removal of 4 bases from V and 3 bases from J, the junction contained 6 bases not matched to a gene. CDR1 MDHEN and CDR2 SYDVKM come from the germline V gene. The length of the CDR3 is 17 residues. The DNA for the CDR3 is TGTGCCAGCAGTTCCGGGACTAGCGGGAGTTATACAGATACGCAGTATTTT. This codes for CASSSGTSGSYTDTQYF.

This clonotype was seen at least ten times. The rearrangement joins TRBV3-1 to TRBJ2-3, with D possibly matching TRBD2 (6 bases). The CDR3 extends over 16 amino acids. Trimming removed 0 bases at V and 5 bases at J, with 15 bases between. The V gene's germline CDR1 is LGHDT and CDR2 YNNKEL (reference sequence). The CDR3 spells CASSQDSGGKVDTQYF. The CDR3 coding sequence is TGTGCCAGCAGCCAAGATAGCGGAGGAAAGGTAGATACGCAGTATTTT.

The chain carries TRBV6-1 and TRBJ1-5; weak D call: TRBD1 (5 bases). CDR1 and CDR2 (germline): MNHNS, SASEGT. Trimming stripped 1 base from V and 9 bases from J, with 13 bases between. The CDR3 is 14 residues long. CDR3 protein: CASSEGGRGAPQHF. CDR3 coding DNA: TGTGCCAGCAGTGAAGGGGGTCGTGGGGCGCCCCAGCATTTT.

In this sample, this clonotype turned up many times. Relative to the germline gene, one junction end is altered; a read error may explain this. The CDR3 region is CASREAGNSYNEQFF. The CDR3 DNA reads TGTGCCAGCAGAGAAGCGGGGAACTCCTACAATGAGCAGTTCTTC. J is TRBJ2-1 and V is TRBV2, with 7 bases aligning to TRBD2. This CDR3 is 15 amino acids long. In germline, CDR1 is SNHLY, CDR2 FYNNEI.

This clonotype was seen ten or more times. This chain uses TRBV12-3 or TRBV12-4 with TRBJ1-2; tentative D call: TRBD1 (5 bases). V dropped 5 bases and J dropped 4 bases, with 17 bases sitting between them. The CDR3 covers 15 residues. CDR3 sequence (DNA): TGTGCCAGCAGTCCCGTTGACAGTAGGGCCTATGGCTACACCTTC. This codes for CASSPVDSRAYGYTF.

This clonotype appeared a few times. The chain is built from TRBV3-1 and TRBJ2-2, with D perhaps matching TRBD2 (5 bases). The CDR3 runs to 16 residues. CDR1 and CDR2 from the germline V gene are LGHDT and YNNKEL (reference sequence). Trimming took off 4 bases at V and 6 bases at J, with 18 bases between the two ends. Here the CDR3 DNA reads TGTGCCAGCAGCCCTCGACTAACCGGGATTTCCGGGGAGCTGTTTTTT. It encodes CASSPRLTGISGELFF.

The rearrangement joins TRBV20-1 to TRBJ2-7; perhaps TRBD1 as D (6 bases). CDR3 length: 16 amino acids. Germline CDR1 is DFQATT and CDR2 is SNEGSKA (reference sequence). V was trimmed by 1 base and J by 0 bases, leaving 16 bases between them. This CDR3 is CSARVLGAGDSYEQYF. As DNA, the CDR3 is TGCAGTGCTAGAGTTCTGGGGGCGGGCGACTCCTACGAGCAGTACTTC.

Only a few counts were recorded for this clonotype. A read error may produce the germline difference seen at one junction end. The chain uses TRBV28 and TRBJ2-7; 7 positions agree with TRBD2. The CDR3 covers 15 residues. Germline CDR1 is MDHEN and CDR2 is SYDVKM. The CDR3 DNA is TGTGCCGGCAGGAATACCGGGACTATAGCCTACGAGCAGTACTTC. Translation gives CAGRNTGTIAYEQYF.

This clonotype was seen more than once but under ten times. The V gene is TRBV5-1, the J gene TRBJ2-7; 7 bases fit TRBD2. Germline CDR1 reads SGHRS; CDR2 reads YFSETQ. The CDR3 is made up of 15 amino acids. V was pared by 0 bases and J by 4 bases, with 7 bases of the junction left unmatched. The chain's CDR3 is CASSLVSGKEYEQYF. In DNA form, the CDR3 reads TGCGCCAGCAGCTTGGTGAGCGGGAAGGAGTACGAGCAGTACTTC.

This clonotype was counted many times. The CDR3 nucleotides read TGTGCCAGCTCACGCCGGGACAGCGACACTGAAGCTTTCTTT. This encodes CASSRRDSDTEAFF. The chain joins TRBV2 to TRBJ1-1; 7 nucleotides line up with TRBD1. V lost 8 bases and J lost 3; bases outside the gene matches: 9. This CDR3 region has 14 residues. Germline V gene sequence: CDR1 SNHLY, CDR2 FYNNEI.

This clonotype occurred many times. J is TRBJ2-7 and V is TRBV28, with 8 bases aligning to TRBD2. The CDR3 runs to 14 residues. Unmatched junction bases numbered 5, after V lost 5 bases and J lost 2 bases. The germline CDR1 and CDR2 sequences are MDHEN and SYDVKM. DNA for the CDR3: TGTGCCAGCAGTCCTAGCGGGCCCCCCTACGAGCAGTACTTC. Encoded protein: CASSPSGPPYEQYF.

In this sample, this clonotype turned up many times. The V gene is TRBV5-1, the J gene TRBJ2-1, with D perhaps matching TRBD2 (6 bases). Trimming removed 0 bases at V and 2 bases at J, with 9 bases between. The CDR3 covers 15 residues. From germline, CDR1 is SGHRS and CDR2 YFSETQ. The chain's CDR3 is CASSLVADTYNEQFF. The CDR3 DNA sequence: TGCGCCAGCAGCTTGGTAGCGGACACCTACAATGAGCAGTTCTTC.

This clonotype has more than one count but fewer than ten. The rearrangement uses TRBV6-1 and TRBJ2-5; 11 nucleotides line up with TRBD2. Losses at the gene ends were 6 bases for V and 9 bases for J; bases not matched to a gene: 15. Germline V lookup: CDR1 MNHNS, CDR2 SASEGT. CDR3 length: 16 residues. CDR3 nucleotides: TGTGCCAGCAGCGGTCTAGCGGGGGGAAGAAGAGCGGCCCAGTACTTC. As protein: CASSGLAGGRRAAQYF.

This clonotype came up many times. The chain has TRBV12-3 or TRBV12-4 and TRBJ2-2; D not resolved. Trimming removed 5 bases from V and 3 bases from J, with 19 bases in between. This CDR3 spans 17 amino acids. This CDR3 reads CASSPYPLTAYTGELFF. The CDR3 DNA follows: TGTGCCAGCAGTCCTTACCCGCTTACAGCCTACACCGGGGAGCTGTTTTTT.

The chain's CDR3 is CSARSAGLSYNEQFF. The CDR3, as DNA: TGCAGTGCTAGATCTGCGGGTCTCAGCTACAATGAGCAGTTCTTC. J is TRBJ2-1 and V is TRBV20-1, with a possible D match to TRBD2 (5 bases). Per the germline V gene, CDR1 is DFQATT and CDR2 is SNEGSKA (reference sequence). The CDR3 has 15 residues. The V gene lost 2 bases and the J gene lost 3 bases, with 14 bases spanning the gap.

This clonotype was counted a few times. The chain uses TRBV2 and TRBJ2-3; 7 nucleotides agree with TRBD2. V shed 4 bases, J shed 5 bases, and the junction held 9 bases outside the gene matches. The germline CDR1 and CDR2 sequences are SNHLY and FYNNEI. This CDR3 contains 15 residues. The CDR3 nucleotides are TGTGCCAGCAGTGGACTCCGGGAGGTTCTAGATACGCAGTATTTT. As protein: CASSGLREVLDTQYF.

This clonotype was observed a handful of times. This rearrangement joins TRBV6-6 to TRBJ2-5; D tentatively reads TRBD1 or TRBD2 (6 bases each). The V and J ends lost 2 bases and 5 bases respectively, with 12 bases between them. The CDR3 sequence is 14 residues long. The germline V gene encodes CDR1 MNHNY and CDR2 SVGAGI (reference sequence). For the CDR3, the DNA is TGTGCCAGCAGTTACGATACGGGGGCCGAGACCCAGTACTTC. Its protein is CASSYDTGAETQYF.

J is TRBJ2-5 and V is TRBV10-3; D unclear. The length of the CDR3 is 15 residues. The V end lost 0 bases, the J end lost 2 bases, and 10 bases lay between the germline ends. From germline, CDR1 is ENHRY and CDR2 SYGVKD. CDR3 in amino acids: CAISESVARQETQYF. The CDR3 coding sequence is TGTGCCATCAGTGAGTCGGTGGCCAGACAAGAGACCCAGTACTTC.

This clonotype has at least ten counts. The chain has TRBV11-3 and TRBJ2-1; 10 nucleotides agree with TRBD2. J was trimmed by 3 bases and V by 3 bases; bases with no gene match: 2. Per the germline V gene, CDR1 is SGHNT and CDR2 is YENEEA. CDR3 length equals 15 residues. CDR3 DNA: TGTGCCAGCAGCTTTCGGACTAGCGGCTACAATGAGCAGTTCTTC. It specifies CASSFRTSGYNEQFF.

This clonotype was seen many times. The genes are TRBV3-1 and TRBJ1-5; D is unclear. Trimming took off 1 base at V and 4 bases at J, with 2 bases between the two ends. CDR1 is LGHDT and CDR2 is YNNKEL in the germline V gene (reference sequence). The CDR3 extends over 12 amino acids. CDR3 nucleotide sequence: TGTGCCAGCAGCCAAGGAAATCAGCCCCAGCATTTT. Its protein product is CASSQGNQPQHF.

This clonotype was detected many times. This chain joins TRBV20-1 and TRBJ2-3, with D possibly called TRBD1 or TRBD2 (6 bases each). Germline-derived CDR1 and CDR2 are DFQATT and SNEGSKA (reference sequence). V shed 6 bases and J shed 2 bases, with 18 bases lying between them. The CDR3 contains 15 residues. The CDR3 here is CSASPPGAYTDTQYF. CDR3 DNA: TGCAGTGCCTCCCCGCCGGGGGCCTACACAGATACGCAGTATTTT.